Presented here are 6 T cell receptor beta chains from one specimen sequenced in a study of identical twins. TCRdb fed the 5' RACE reads into MiXCR, producing one record per CDR3 protein. The sample gives about 1.7 million distinct CDR3 sequences, around a third of which show up once; around 0.3% is in the top ten. Sequencing was done on a sample of cord blood. The receptors were gathered from a newborn girl in good health.

Only a few counts were recorded for this clonotype. The chain uses TRBV20-1 and TRBJ2-3, with D uncertain. CDR1 and CDR2 from the germline V gene are DFQATT and SNEGSKA (reference sequence). CDR3 length equals 14 residues. The V and J ends lost 6 bases and 2 bases respectively, with 15 bases between them. CDR3 nucleotides: TGCAGTGCCGTCGCCAAGCCTCCCACAGATACGCAGTATTTT. Translation: CSAVAKPPTDTQYF.

This clonotype came up a few times. The genes are TRBV2 and TRBJ2-7; 9 bases agree with TRBD2. CDR1 and CDR2 from the germline V gene are SNHLY and FYNNEI. This CDR3 has 14 amino acids. V lost 3 bases and J lost 4; bases outside the gene matches: 4. The CDR3 DNA is TGTGCCAGCAGTGAGAGCGGGAGGTATTACGAGCAGTACTTC. This codes for CASSESGRYYEQYF. The whole variable domain, filled in from reference TRBV2 and TRBJ2-7, reads EPEVTQTPSHQVTQMGQEVILRCVPISNHLYFYWYRQILGQKVEFLVSFYNNEISEKSEIFDDQFSVERPDGSNFTLKIRSTKLEDSAMYFCASSESGRYYEQYFGPGTRLTVT.

This chain uses TRBV29-1 with TRBJ2-2, with 7 bases matching TRBD1. V shed 5 bases and J 2 bases; nucleotides not matched to a gene: 5. Germline V gene sequence: CDR1 SQVTM, CDR2 ANQGSEA. This CDR3 is 14 amino acids long. The CDR3 bases are TGCAGCGTTCCTGGGACAGCCAACACCGGGGAGCTGTTTTTT. It translates to CSVPGTANTGELFF.

Turning to this clonotype: The junction does not match germline at one end; this may be a read error. This chain joins TRBV20-1 and TRBJ2-4; possible D gene TRBD2, 6 bases. The J call is doubtful: the DNA matches TRBJ2-5 better. CDR1 is DFQATT and CDR2 is SNEGSKA in the germline V gene (reference sequence). This CDR3 spans 14 amino acids. The DNA for the CDR3 is TGCAGTACTAGACAAACCGAGGGAGGAGAGACCCAGTACTTC. The encoded protein is CSTRQTEGGETQYF.

The J gene is TRBJ2-5, the V gene TRBV9; D might be TRBD1 (5 bases). The CDR3 is made up of 15 amino acids. V lost 4 bases, J lost 11 bases, and 24 bases lay in between. The germline CDR1 and CDR2 sequences are SGDLS and YYNGEE. CDR3 protein: CASSPGADLYNEQYF. CDR3 DNA: TGTGCCAGCAGCCCTGGGGCGGACCTTTACAATGAGCAGTACTTC.

The chain is built from TRBV20-1 and TRBJ2-5; D is ambiguous. The end of the DNA aligns better with TRBJ2-7, so the J call may be wrong. The germline V gene has CDR1 DFQATT and CDR2 SNEGSKA (reference sequence). The CDR3 runs 14 residues. The CDR3 protein is CSARLTGPAYEQYF. In DNA form, the CDR3 reads TGCAGTGCTAGGTTGACCGGGCCCGCCTACGAGCAGTACTTC.